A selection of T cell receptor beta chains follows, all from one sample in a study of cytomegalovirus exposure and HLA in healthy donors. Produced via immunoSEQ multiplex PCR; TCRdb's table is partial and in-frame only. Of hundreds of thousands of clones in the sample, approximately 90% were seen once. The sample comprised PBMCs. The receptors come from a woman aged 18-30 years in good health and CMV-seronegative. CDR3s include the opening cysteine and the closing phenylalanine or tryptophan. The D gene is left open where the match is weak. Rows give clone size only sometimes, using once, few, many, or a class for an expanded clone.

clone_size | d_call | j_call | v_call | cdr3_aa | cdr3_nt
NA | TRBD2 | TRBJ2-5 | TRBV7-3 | CASSHVGGESQYF | TGTGCCAGCAGCCACGTTGGGGGGGAGAGCCAGTACTTC
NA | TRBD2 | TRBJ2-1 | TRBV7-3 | CASSPGTSGRVYEQFF | TGTGCCAGCAGCCCAGGGACTAGCGGGAGGGTGTATGAGCAGTTCTTC
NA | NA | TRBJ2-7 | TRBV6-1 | CASLVGGTYEQYF | TGTGCCAGCCTCGTGGGAGGAACCTACGAGCAGTACTTC
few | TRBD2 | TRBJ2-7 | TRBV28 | CASSVLRGGQSYEQYF | TGTGCCAGCAGTGTCCTGCGGGGAGGGCAATCCTACGAGCAGTACTTC
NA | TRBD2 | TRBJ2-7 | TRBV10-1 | CASSLAGARGEQYF | TGCGCCAGCAGCCTAGCGGGAGCCCGCGGAGAGCAGTACTTC
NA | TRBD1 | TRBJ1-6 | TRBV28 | CASSFPARRGLNEDNSYNSPLHF | TGTGCCAGCAGTTTCCCGGCTCGGAGGGGGCTAAACGAGGACAACTCCTATAATTCACCCCTCCACTTT
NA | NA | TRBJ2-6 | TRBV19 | CASSNQGTSGANVLTF | TGTGCCAGTAGTAACCAGGGAACCTCTGGGGCCAACGTCCTGACTTTC
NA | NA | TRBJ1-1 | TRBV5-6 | CASRYSLMNTEAFF | TGTGCCAGCAGATACAGCCTCATGAACACTGAAGCTTTCTTT
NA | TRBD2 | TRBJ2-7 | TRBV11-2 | CASSRTLAGLLSYEQYF | TGTGCCAGCAGCCGTACCTTAGCGGGCCTCCTCTCCTACGAGCAGTACTTC
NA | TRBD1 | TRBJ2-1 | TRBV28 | CASSSPPGTGEYNEQFF | TGTGCCAGCAGTTCCCCTCCCGGGACAGGGGAATACAATGAGCAGTTCTTC
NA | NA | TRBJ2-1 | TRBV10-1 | CASSESGRLANEQFF | TGCGCCAGCAGTGAGTCCGGCCGACTGGCGAATGAGCAGTTCTTC
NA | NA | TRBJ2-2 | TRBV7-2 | CASSLGRRQNTGELFF | TGTGCCAGCAGCTTAGGTCGGCGGCAGAACACCGGGGAGCTGTTTTTT